The 17 T cell receptor beta chains below all came from one sample that was sequenced in a study of technical replicates of blood from several donors. Data came from immunoSEQ multiplex PCR; TCRdb stores just in-frame clones and leaves some out. The table lists under 100,000 clones, 90% to 96% of them singletons, with roughly 0.2% in the top ten. Sequences were obtained from T cells isolated from PBMCs. Receptor source: a human donor in good health.

The chain is built from TRBV19 and TRBJ2-1; 7 bases fit TRBD1. CDR3 length equals 15 residues. Per germline, CDR1 LNHDA and CDR2 SQIVND (reference sequence). V shed 7 bases and J 3 bases; nucleotides not matched to a gene: 9. This CDR3 is CASTRQGKVYNEQFF. The CDR3 coding sequence is TGTGCCAGTACCCGACAGGGTAAAGTCTACAATGAGCAGTTCTTC.

This clone was seen more than once but under ten times. Here the CDR3 reads CASRTGSEAFF. The CDR3 nucleotides read TGTGCCAGCAGGACAGGGTCTGAAGCTTTCTTT. The gene calls are TRBV2 and TRBJ1-1; the match to TRBD1 covers 7 bases. The CDR3 is 11 residues long. Looked up from germline, CDR1 is SNHLY and CDR2 is FYNNEI. The junction had 1 base not matched to a gene; V was cut back by 6 bases and J by 6 bases.

The V gene is TRBV19, the J gene TRBJ1-1; a weak D match, TRBD1 (5 bases). V was shortened by 0 bases and J by 3 bases, with 17 bases between the two germline ends. The germline gives CDR1 LNHDA, CDR2 SQIVND (reference sequence). The CDR3 extends over 17 amino acids. The CDR3 region has the DNA TGTGCCAGTAGTATAGACGGCAGGGAAGGGGTTTACACTGAAGCTTTCTTT. Translated, it gives CASSIDGREGVYTEAFF.

The genes are TRBV29-1 and TRBJ1-5; D is undetermined. This CDR3 has 13 amino acids. The germline gives CDR1 SQVTM, CDR2 ANQGSEA. Deletions cut 4 bases from V and 6 bases from J, with 13 bases between. The CDR3: CSVGGMGSQPQHF. The CDR3 DNA reads TGCAGCGTTGGAGGTATGGGTAGTCAGCCCCAGCATTTT.

The chain uses TRBV28 and TRBJ1-5; D not certain. From germline, CDR1 is MDHEN and CDR2 SYDVKM. The CDR3 sequence is 13 residues long. V lost 8 bases to trimming and J lost 0 bases, with 8 bases between them. The CDR3, as DNA: TGTGCCAGCGGGAGTATTAGCAATCAGCCCCAGCATTTT. Translating it yields CASGSISNQPQHF.

This clone was counted once. V gene TRBV28 combines with J gene TRBJ1-6, with 8 bases identical to TRBD1. The germline CDR1 and CDR2 sequences are MDHEN and SYDVKM. The CDR3 covers 14 residues. The ends lost 6 bases at V and 13 bases at J; junction bases unmatched: 11. The DNA of the CDR3 is TGTGCCAGCAGCCCGGACAGGGACCTTCCTCCCCTCCACTTT. It encodes CASSPDRDLPPLHF. The variable domain in full, with the rest retrieved from reference TRBV28 and TRBJ1-6, is DVKVTQSSRYLVKRTGEKVFLECVQDMDHENMFWYRQDPGLGLRLIYFSYDVKMKEKGDIPEGYSVSREKKERFSLILESASTNQTSMYLCASSPDRDLPPLHFGNGTRLTVT.

The rearrangement uses TRBV7-9 and TRBJ2-1; 14 bases agree with TRBD2. In germline, CDR1 is SEHNR, CDR2 FQNEAQ (reference sequence). After removal of 3 bases from V and 4 bases from J, the junction contained 11 bases not matched to a gene. This CDR3 contains 19 residues. The CDR3 region has the DNA TGTGCCAGCAGCTTTGGACTAGCGGGAGGCCGGGGGCTATACAATGAGCAGTTCTTC. Protein: CASSFGLAGGRGLYNEQFF.

CDR3 nucleotide sequence: TGCGCCAGCAGCTTGGAAGGGGTTACCAATTCACCCCTCCACTTT. The encoded protein is CASSLEGVTNSPLHF. V is TRBV5-1 and J is TRBJ1-6, with a tentative D call TRBD1 (5 bases). The V gene lost 0 bases and the J gene lost 7 bases, with 11 bases spanning the gap. Germline values: CDR1 SGHRS, CDR2 YFSETQ. CDR3 length: 15 residues.

The chain is built from TRBV9 and TRBJ2-1, with 7 bases identical to TRBD2. CDR1 is SGDLS, CDR2 YYNGEE, per germline. The V and J ends lost 2 bases and 0 bases, in that order; junction bases with no gene match: 11. This CDR3 has 18 residues. CDR3 sequence: CASSVGLVRETSYNEQFF. The CDR3 DNA is TGTGCCAGCAGCGTGGGCCTCGTGCGGGAGACCTCCTACAATGAGCAGTTCTTC.

The chain joins TRBV6-1 to TRBJ2-7; D is perhaps TRBD2 (7 bases). Germline lookup yields CDR1 MNHNS and CDR2 SASEGT. The CDR3 covers 13 residues. Trimming shortened V by 5 bases and J by 2 bases, and 10 bases separated the two germline ends. Here the CDR3 reads CASSPGGPYEQYF. DNA for the CDR3: TGTGCCAGCAGTCCCGGGGGGCCCTACGAGCAGTACTTC.

The chain uses TRBV28 and TRBJ1-1, with a weak D call TRBD1 (5 bases). Trimming shortened V by 5 bases and J by 1 base, and 14 bases separated the two germline ends. There are 15 residues in the CDR3. Per the germline V gene, CDR1 is MDHEN and CDR2 is SYDVKM. In nucleotides, the CDR3 is TGTGCCAGCAGTGCCTCCTCCACAGGGAACACTGAAGCTTTCTTT. This encodes CASSASSTGNTEAFF. The whole variable domain, filled in from reference TRBV28 and TRBJ1-1, reads DVKVTQSSRYLVKRTGEKVFLECVQDMDHENMFWYRQDPGLGLRLIYFSYDVKMKEKGDIPEGYSVSREKKERFSLILESASTNQTSMYLCASSASSTGNTEAFFGQGTRLTVV.

The chain is built from TRBV5-1 and TRBJ1-1; 8 positions match TRBD1. The CDR3 has 19 residues. Germline CDR1 reads SGHRS; CDR2 reads YFSETQ. V shed 4 bases, J shed 5 bases, and the junction held 22 bases outside the gene matches. CDR3 residues: CASSPQGAGGTRVRTEAFF. The CDR3 DNA follows: TGCGCCAGCAGCCCCCAGGGGGCAGGGGGGACCCGCGTGCGGACTGAAGCTTTCTTT.

The genes are TRBV2 and TRBJ2-3; 7 bases align to TRBD1. CDR1 is SNHLY and CDR2 is FYNNEI in the germline V gene. CDR3 size: 14 residues. The V gene end was trimmed by 7 bases and the J gene end by 5 bases; junction bases not matched to a gene: 9. The CDR3 DNA reads TGTGCCAGCACTTACCTCCAGGGGGAAGATACGCAGTATTTT. Its protein is CASTYLQGEDTQYF.

The chain is built from TRBV28 and TRBJ2-1, with unresolved D. The CDR3 has 16 amino acids. V was trimmed by 6 bases and J by 3 bases, leaving 18 bases between them. Germline V gene sequence: CDR1 MDHEN, CDR2 SYDVKM. The CDR3 spells CASRELATENYNEQFF. For the CDR3, the DNA is TGTGCCAGCAGGGAGTTGGCGACCGAAAACTACAATGAGCAGTTCTTC.

The rearrangement joins TRBV4-1 to TRBJ1-2; D is ambiguous. The CDR3 is 17 residues long. Trimming removed 0 bases at V and 6 bases at J, with 20 bases between. CDR1 and CDR2 from the germline V gene are MGHRA and YSYEKL. The CDR3 DNA sequence: TGCGCCAGCAGCCAAGAGCGCCCTCAAACCAGCGGCGATGGCTACACCTTC. Translating gives CASSQERPQTSGDGYTF.

The chain links TRBV28 to TRBJ2-3; 14 positions match TRBD2. J lost 3 bases, V lost 6 bases, and 17 bases had no gene match. Per the germline V gene, CDR1 is MDHEN and CDR2 is SYDVKM. This CDR3 is built from 20 residues. CDR3 DNA: TGTGCCAGCAGCCCCCTGCAAGGGACTAGCGGGAGTCAACGGACAGATACGCAGTATTTT. Encoded protein: CASSPLQGTSGSQRTDTQYF.

This chain joins TRBV7-9 and TRBJ2-1; 8 nucleotides agree with TRBD2. This CDR3 contains 15 residues. The V gene's germline CDR1 is SEHNR and CDR2 FQNEAQ (reference sequence). V lost 5 bases to trimming and J lost 7 bases; unmatched junction nucleotides: 10. The DNA for the CDR3 is TGTGCCAGCAGCCCTCAGCGGGAGCGGCGGAATGAGCAGTTCTTC. Its protein product is CASSPQRERRNEQFF.